The entry below gives a single T cell receptor beta chain sequence along with its context. Its cognate antigen is unknown. CDR3 length: 13 amino acids. Per the germline V gene, CDR1 is MDHEN and CDR2 is SYDVKM. Trimming shortened V by 3 bases and J by 6 bases, and 11 bases separated the two germline ends. These data originate in a study of regulatory T cells in long-lasting Graves disease. On the study more broadly: Over 5 years of antithyroid drugs plus positive TSH receptor antibodies defined persistent Graves' disease.

Construction of the TCR beta libraries employed iRepertoire HTBI primers in conjunction with Arm-PCR of CDR3 regions. TCRdb re-derived calls from the multiplex PCR reads in MiXCR, one entry per CDR3 protein. The sample holds 360,000 or so distinct CDR3 sequences, 23% seen once. Study-wide findings and caveats: No thyroid tissue was studied; the work used peripheral blood only. Persistent disease preferred TRBV28, TRBJ1-2 and TRBJ2-5.

Noted time point: persistent/refractory GD, antithyroid drugs over 5 years with positive TRAb. PBMC-extracted RNA yielded the TCR library. The rearrangement joins TRBV28 to TRBJ1-2; D remains unclear. Sequencing used peripheral blood mononuclear cells (PBMCs), obtained when the disease was refractory, from a patient treated with antithyroid drugs. This clonotype originated in a middle-aged woman with Graves disease. The CDR3: CASSFAWLDGYTF. The CDR3 DNA reads as TGTGCCAGCAGTTTCGCCTGGCTGGATGGCTACACCTTC.